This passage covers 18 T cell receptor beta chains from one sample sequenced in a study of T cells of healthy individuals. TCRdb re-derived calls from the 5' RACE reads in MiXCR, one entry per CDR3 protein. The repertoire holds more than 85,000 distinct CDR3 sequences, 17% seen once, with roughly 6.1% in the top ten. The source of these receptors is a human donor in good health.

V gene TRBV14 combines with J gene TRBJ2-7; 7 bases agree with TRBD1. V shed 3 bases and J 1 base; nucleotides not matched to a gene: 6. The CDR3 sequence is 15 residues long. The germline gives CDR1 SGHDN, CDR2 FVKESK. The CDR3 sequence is CASSHDRVTSYEQYF. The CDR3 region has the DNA TGTGCCAGCAGCCACGACAGGGTTACATCCTACGAGCAGTACTTC.

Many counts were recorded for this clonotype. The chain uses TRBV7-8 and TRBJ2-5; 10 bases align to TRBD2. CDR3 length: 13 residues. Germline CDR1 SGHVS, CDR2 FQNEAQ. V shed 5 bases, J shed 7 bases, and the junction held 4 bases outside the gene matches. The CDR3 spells CASSLSGGGTQYF. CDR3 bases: TGTGCCAGCAGCCTAAGCGGGGGGGGGACCCAGTACTTC.

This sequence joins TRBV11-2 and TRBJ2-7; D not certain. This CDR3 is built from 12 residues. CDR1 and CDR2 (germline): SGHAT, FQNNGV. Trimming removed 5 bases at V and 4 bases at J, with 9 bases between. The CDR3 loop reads CASSNLNYEQYF. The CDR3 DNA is TGTGCCAGCAGCAACTTAAATTACGAGCAGTACTTC.

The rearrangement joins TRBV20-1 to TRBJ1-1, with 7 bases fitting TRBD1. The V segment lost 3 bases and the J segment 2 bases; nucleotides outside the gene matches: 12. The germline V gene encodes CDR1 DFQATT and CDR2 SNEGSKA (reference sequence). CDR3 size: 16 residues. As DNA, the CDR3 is TGCAGTGCTAGTCCACTGGGACAGTTTGTCAACACTGAAGCTTTCTTT. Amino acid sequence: CSASPLGQFVNTEAFF.

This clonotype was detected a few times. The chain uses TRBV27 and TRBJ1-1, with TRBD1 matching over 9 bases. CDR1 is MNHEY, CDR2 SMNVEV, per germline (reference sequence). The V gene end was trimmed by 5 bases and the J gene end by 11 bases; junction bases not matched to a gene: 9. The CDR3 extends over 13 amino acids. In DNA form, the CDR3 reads TGTGCCAGCAGTCCCCGGGACAGGGCTGGGGCTTTCTTT. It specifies CASSPRDRAGAFF.

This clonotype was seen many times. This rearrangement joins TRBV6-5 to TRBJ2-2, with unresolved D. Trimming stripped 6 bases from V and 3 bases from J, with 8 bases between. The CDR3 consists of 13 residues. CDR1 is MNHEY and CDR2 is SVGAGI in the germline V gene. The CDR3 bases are TGTGCCAGCAGATCAGGATACACCGGGGAGCTGTTTTTT. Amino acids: CASRSGYTGELFF.

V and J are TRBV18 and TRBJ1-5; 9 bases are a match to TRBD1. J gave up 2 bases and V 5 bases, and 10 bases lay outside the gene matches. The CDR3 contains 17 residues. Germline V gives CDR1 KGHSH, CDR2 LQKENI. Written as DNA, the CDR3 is TGTGCCAGCTCAAGCAGACAGGGGGATAGGGGCAATCAGCCCCAGCATTTT. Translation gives CASSSRQGDRGNQPQHF.

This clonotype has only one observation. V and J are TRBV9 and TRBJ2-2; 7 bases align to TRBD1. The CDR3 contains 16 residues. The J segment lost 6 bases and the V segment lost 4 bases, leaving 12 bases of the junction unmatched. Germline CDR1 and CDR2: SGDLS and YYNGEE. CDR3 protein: CASSSSDRARAGELFF. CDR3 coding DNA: TGTGCCAGCAGCTCATCTGACAGGGCCAGGGCCGGGGAGCTGTTTTTT.

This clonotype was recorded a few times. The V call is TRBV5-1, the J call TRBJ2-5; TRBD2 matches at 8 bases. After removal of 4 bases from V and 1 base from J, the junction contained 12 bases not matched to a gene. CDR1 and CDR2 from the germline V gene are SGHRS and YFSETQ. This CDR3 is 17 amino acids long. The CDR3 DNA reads TGCGCCAGCAGCCTGGGAGGGACTAGTGGGACCCAAGAGACCCAGTACTTC. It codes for CASSLGGTSGTQETQYF.

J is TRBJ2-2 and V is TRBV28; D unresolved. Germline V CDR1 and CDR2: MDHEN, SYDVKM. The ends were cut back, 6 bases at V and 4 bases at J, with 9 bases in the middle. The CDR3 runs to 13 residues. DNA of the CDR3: TGTGCCAGCAGCCGATTGGGCACCGGGGAGCTGTTTTTT. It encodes CASSRLGTGELFF.

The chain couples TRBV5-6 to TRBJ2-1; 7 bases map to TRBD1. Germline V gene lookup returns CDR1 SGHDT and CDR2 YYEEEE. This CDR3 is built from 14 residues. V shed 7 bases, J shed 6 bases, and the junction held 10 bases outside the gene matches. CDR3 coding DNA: TGTGCCAGCCAAACACAGGGGTTTAGCAATGAGCAGTTCTTC. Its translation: CASQTQGFSNEQFF.

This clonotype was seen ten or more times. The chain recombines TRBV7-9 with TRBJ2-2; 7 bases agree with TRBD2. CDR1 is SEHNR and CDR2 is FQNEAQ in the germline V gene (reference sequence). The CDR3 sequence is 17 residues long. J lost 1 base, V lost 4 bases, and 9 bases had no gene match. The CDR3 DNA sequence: TGTGCCAGCAGCTCCCGGGGGGACTACCTGAACACCGGGGAGCTGTTTTTT. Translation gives CASSSRGDYLNTGELFF.

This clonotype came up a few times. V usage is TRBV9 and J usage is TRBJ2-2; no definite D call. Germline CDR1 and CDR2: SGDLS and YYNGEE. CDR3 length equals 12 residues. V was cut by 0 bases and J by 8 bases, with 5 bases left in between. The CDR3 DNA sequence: TGTGCCAGCAGCGTAGGGAAAGGGGAGCTGTTTTTT. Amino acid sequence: CASSVGKGELFF.

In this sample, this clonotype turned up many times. This chain's CDR3 is CASSINRDYGYTF. In DNA form, the CDR3 reads TGTGCCAGCAGTATTAACAGGGACTATGGCTACACCTTC. V gene TRBV12-3 or TRBV12-4 combines with J gene TRBJ1-2; perhaps TRBD1 as D (6 bases). This CDR3 is built from 13 residues. V gave up 5 bases and J gave up 3 bases, with 10 bases separating them.

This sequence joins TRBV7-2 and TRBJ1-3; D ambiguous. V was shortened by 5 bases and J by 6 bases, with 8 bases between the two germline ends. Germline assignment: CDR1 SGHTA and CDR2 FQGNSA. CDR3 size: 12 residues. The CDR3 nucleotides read TGTGCCAGCAGCCGGCCCTTAAACACCATATATTTT. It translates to CASSRPLNTIYF.

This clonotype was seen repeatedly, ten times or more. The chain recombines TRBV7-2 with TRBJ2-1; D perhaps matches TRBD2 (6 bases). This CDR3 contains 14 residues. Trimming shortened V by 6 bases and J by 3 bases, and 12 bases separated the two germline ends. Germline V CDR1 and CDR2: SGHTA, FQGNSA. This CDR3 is CASRPGTVYNEQFF. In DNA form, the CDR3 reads TGTGCCAGCAGACCCGGGACTGTCTACAATGAGCAGTTCTTC.

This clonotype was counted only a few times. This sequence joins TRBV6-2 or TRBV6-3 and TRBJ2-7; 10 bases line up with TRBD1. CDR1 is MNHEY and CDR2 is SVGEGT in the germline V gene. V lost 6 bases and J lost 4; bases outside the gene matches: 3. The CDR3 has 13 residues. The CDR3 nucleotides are TGTGCCAGCAGCCAGGACAGGGGGTACGAGCAGTACTTC. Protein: CASSQDRGYEQYF.

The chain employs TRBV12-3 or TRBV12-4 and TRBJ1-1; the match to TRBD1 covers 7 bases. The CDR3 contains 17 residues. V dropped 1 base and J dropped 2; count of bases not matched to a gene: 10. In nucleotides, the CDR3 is TGTGCCAGCAGTTTAGGGAGGGGGCCCAACATTAACACTGAAGCTTTCTTT. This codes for CASSLGRGPNINTEAFF.